The following is a TCR beta chain sequence with its context. Produced via immunoSEQ multiplex PCR; TCRdb's table is partial and in-frame only. The sample carries 300,000 to 400,000 clones, roughly 84% recorded once. This entry is derived from a study of Ad26.COV2.S vaccination and SARS-CoV-2 variants. The CDR3 spans 14 residues. CDR1 is LNHDA, CDR2 SQIVND, per germline (reference sequence). The V gene lost 5 bases and the J gene lost 4 bases, with 14 bases spanning the gap. Documented treatment: around 19 received Ad26.COV2.S at low or high dose, single or two shots; several received placebo; per-sample allocation not given. All samples were drawn on day 63, counting from the first vaccine or placebo injection.

Material: peripheral blood, obtained in a trial of Ad26.COV2.S vaccine versus placebo. This TCR came from a person aged 18-60 years who received the Ad26.COV2.S COVID-19 vaccine or a placebo. The chain uses TRBV19 and TRBJ1-2, with D unclear. The DNA of the CDR3 is TGTGCCAGTAGTCCATGGACGGCGGCCTATGGCTACACCTTC. Protein: CASSPWTAAYGYTF.